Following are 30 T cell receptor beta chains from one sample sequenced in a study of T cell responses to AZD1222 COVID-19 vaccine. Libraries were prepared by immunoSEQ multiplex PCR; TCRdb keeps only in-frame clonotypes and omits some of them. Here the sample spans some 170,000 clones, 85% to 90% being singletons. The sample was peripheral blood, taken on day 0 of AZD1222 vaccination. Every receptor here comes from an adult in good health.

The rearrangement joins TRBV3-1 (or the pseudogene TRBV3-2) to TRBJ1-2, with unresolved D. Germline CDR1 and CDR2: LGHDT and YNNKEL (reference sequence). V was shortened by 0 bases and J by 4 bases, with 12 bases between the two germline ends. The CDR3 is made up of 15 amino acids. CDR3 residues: CASSQDLAGLYGYTF. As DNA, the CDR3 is TGTGCCAGCAGCCAAGATCTTGCGGGCCTCTATGGCTACACCTTC.

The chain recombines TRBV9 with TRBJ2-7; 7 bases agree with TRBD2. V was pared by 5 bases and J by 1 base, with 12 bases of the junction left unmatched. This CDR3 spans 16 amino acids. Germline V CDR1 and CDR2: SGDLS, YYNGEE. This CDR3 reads CASSLGSAGESYEQYF. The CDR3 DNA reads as TGTGCCAGCAGTTTGGGGAGTGCGGGAGAGTCCTACGAGCAGTACTTC.

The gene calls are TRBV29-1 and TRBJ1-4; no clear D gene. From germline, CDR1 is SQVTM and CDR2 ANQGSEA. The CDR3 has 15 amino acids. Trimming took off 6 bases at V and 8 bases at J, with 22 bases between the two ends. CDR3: CSVSTSRGIGEKLFF. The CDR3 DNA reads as TGCAGCGTGAGCACCTCCCGAGGTATAGGAGAAAAACTGTTTTTT.

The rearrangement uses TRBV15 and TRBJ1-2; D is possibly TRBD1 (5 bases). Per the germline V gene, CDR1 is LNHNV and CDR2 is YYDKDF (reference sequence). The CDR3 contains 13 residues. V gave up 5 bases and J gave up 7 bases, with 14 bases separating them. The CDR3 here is CATSGGGNFGYTF. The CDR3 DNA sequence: TGTGCCACCAGCGGCGGGGGGAATTTTGGCTACACCTTC.

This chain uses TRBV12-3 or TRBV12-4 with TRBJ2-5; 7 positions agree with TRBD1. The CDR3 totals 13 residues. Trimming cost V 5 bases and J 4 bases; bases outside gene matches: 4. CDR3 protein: CASSPGQRETQYF. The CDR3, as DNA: TGTGCCAGCAGTCCGGGACAGAGAGAGACCCAGTACTTC.

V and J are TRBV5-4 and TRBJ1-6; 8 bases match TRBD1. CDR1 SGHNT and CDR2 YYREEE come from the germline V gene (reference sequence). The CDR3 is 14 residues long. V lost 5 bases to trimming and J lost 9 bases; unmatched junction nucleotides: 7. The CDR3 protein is CASRPTGVASPLHF. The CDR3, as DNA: TGTGCCAGCAGACCGACAGGGGTAGCTTCACCCCTCCACTTT. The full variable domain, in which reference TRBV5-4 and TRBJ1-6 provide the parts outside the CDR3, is ETGVTQSPTHLIKTRGQQVTLRCSSQSGHNTVSWYQQALGQGPQFIFQYYREEENGRGNFPPRFSGLQFPNYSSELNVNALELDDSALYLCASRPTGVASPLHFGNGTRLTVT.

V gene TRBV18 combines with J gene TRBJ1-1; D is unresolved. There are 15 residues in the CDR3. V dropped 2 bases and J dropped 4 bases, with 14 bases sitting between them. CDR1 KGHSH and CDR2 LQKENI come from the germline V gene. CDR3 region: CASSPTREGATEAFF. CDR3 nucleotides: TGTGCCAGCTCACCAACAAGGGAGGGTGCCACTGAAGCTTTCTTT.

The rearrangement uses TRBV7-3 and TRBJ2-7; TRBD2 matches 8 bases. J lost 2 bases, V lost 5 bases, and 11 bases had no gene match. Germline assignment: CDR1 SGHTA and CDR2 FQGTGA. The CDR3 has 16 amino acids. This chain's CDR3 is CASSLYPSGGTYEQYF. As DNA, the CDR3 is TGTGCCAGCAGCCTATACCCCAGCGGGGGCACCTACGAGCAGTACTTC.

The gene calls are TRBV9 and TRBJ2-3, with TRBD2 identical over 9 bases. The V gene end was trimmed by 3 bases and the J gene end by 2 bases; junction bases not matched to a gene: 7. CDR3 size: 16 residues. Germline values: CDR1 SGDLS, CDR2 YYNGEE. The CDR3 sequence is CASSARGGEHTDTQYF. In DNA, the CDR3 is TGTGCCAGCAGCGCCCGCGGGGGGGAGCACACAGATACGCAGTATTTT. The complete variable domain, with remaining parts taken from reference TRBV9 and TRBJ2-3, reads DSGVTQTPKHLITATGQRVTLRCSPRSGDLSVYWYQQSLDQGLQFLIQYYNGEERAKGNILERFSAQQFPDLHSELNLSSLELGDSALYFCASSARGGEHTDTQYFGPGTRLTVL.

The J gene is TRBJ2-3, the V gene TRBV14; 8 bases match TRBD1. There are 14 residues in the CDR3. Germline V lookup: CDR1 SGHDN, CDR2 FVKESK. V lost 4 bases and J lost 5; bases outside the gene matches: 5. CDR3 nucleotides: TGTGCCAGCAGCCCGGGACAGGTGGGAGATACGCAGTATTTT. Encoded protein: CASSPGQVGDTQYF.

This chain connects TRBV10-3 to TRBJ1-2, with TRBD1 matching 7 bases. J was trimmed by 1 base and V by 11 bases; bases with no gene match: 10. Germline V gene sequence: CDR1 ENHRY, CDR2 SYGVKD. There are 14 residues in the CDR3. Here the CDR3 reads CASGGDSNNYGYTF. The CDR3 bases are TGTGCCTCAGGGGGGGACAGTAATAACTATGGCTACACCTTC.

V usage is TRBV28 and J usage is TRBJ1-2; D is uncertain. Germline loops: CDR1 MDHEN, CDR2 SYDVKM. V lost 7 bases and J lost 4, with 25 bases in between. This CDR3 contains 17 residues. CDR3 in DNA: TGTGCCAGCAACGACGGCCGCGCTAGTCGTCCCCTCTATGGCTACACCTTC. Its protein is CASNDGRASRPLYGYTF.

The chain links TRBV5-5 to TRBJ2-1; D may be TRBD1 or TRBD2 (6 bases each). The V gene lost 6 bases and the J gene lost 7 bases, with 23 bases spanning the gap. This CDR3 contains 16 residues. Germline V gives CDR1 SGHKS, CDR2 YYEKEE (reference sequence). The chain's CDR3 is CASTSLPGGAGNEQFF. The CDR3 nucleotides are TGTGCCAGCACCTCCCTACCCGGGGGCGCAGGTAATGAGCAGTTCTTC.

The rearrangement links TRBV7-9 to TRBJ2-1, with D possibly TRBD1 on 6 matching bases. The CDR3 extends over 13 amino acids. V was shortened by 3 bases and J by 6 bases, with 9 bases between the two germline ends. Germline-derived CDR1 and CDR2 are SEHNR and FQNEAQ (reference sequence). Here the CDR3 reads CASSLDSSNEQFF. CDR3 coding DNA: TGTGCCAGCAGCTTGGACAGCTCCAATGAGCAGTTCTTC.

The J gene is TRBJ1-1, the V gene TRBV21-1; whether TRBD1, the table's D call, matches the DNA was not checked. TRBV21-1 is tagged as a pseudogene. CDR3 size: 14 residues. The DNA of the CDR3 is TGTGCCAGCAGCAAGGGGGACAGGGACACTGAAGCTTTCTTT. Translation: CASSKGDRDTEAFF.

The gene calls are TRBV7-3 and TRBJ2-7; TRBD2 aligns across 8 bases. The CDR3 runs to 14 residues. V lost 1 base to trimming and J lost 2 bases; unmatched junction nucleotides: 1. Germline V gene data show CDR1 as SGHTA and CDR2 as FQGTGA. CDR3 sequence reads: CASSLSGGPYEQYF. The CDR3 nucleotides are TGTGCCAGCAGCTTAAGCGGGGGGCCCTACGAGCAGTACTTC.

The DNA of the CDR3 is TGTGCCAGCAGTTTATCTGGGGTTCAGCCCCAGCATTTT. It encodes CASSLSGVQPQHF. The chain recombines TRBV27 with TRBJ1-5; D gene unclear. CDR1 and CDR2 from the germline V gene are MNHEY and SMNVEV (reference sequence). Trimming pared 0 bases from V and 6 bases from J, leaving 6 bases between. The CDR3 covers 13 residues.

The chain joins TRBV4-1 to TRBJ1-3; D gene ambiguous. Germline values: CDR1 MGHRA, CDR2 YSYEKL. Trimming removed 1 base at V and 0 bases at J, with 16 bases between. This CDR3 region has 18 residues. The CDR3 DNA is TGCGCCAGCAGCCAAGGAATTCTCCGGGCAAACTCTGGAAACACCATATATTTT. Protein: CASSQGILRANSGNTIYF.

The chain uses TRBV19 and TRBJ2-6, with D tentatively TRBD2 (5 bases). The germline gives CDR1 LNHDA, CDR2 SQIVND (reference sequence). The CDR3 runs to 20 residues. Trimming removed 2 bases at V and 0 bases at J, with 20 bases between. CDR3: CASSIRPWTLRSSGANVLTF. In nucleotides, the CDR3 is TGTGCCAGTAGTATAAGGCCGTGGACTCTCCGAAGCTCTGGGGCCAACGTCCTGACTTTC.

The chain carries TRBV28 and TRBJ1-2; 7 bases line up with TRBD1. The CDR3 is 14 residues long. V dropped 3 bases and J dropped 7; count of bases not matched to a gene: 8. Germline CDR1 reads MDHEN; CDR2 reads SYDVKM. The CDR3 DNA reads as TGTGCCAGCAGTTTGTGGCCAGGGGGAGGTGGCTACACCTTC. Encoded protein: CASSLWPGGGGYTF.

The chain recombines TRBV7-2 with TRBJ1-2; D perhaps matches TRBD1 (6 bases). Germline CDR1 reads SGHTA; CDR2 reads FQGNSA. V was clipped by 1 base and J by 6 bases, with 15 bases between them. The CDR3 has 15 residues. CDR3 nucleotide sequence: TGTGCCAGCAGCTTAGATCCTAGACAGGTTAATGGCTACACCTTC. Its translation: CASSLDPRQVNGYTF.

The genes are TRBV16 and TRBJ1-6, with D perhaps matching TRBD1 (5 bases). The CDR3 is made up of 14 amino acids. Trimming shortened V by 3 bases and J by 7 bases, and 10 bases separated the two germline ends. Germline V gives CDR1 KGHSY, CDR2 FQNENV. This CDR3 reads CASSHRDPNSPLHF. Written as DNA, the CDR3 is TGTGCCAGCAGCCACCGGGACCCCAATTCACCCCTCCACTTT.

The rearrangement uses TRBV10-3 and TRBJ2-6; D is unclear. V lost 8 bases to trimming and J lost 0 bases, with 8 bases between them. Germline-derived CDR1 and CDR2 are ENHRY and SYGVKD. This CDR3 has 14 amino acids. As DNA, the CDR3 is TGTGCCATCGGTGGCTCCTCTGGGGCCAACGTCCTGACTTTC. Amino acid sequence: CAIGGSSGANVLTF.

The CDR3 nucleotides are TGTGCCAGCAGCTTAGGGGGCCTGGACAATGAGCAGTTCTTC. Protein product: CASSLGGLDNEQFF. This sequence joins TRBV7-2 and TRBJ2-1; tentatively, D is TRBD1 (5 bases). V was clipped by 1 base and J by 5 bases, with 9 bases between them. The germline gives CDR1 SGHTA, CDR2 FQGNSA. There are 14 residues in the CDR3.

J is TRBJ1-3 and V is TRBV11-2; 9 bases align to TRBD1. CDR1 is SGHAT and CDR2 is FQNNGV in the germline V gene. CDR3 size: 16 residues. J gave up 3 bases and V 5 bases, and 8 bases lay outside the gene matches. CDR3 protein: CASSPDRGVRGNTIYF. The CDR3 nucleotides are TGTGCCAGCAGCCCGGACAGGGGTGTCCGTGGAAACACCATATATTTT.

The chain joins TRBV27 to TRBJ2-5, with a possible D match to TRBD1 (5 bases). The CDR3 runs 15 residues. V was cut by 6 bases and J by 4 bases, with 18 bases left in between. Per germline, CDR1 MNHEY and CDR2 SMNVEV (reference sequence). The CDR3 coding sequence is TGTGCCAGCAGCCCAGGCAGGGAAGGTTCAGAGACCCAGTACTTC. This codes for CASSPGREGSETQYF.

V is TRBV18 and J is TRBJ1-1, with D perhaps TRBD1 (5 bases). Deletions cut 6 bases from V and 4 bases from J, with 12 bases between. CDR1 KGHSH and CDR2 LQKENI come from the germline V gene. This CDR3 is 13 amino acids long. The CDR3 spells CASSPGGTTEAFF. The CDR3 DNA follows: TGTGCCAGCTCCCCCGGGGGAACCACTGAAGCTTTCTTT.

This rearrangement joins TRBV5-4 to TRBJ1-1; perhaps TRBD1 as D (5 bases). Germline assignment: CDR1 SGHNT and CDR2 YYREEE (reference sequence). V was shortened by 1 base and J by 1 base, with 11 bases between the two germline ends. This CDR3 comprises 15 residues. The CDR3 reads CASSLSLRANTEAFF. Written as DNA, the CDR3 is TGTGCCAGCAGCTTGAGTCTCAGGGCGAACACTGAAGCTTTCTTT.

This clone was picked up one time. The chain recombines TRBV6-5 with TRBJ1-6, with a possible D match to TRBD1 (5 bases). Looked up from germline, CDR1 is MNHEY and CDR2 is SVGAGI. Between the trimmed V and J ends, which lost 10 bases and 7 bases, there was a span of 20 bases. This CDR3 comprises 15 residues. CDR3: CATRVETASNSPLHF. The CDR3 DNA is TGTGCCACCAGGGTAGAGACAGCCAGCAATTCACCCCTCCACTTT.

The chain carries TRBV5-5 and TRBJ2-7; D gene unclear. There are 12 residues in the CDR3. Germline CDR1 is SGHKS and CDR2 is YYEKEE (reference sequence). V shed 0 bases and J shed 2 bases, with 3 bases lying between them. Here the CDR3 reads CASSLGTYEQYF. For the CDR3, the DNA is TGTGCCAGCAGCTTGGGTACCTACGAGCAGTACTTC.